A selection of T cell receptor beta chains follows, all from one sample in a study of shared T cell receptors in the human thymus. Produced via immunoSEQ multiplex PCR; TCRdb's table is partial and in-frame only. The table lists around 340,000 clones, roughly 94% of them singletons. The sample consisted of thymocytes. The source of these receptors is a human donor. Both conserved end residues are part of each CDR3. Fields, in order: V gene, J gene, D gene, clone size, CDR3 DNA, CDR3 protein. D genes are given only for firm matches. Size tells how often a clone was seen (once, few, many) or the class of an expanded clone, and some rows leave it out.

V gene: TRBV4-1; J gene: TRBJ1-1; D gene: -; clone size: -; CDR3 DNA: TGCGCCAGCAGCCAAGATACGACCCCTCGGGGCACTGAAGCTTTCTTT; CDR3 protein: CASSQDTTPRGTEAFF
V gene: TRBV18; J gene: TRBJ2-3; D gene: TRBD2; clone size: once; CDR3 DNA: TGTGCCAGCTCACCGCGGAAAGCGGGAGTTAAAGATACGCAGTATTTT; CDR3 protein: CASSPRKAGVKDTQYF
V gene: TRBV5-4; J gene: TRBJ2-5; D gene: TRBD2; clone size: -; CDR3 DNA: TGTGCCAGCAGCTTAACCGGGACTAGCGGGAGGGAAGAGACCCAGTACTTC; CDR3 protein: CASSLTGTSGREETQYF
V gene: TRBV10-3; J gene: TRBJ1-1; D gene: TRBD1; clone size: -; CDR3 DNA: TGTGCCATCAGTGTTTATTCCGGGACAGGGGGTACTGAAGCTTTCTTT; CDR3 protein: CAISVYSGTGGTEAFF
V gene: TRBV5-1; J gene: TRBJ1-1; D gene: TRBD1; clone size: -; CDR3 DNA: TGCGCCAGCAGCTCGGGACAGGGGAGAGCTTTCTTT; CDR3 protein: CASSSGQGRAFF
V gene: TRBV27; J gene: TRBJ2-2; D gene: -; clone size: -; CDR3 DNA: TGTGCCAGCAGTTGCAGGGTGTTTGGGCACACCGGGGAGCTGTTTTTT; CDR3 protein: CASSCRVFGHTGELFF
V gene: TRBV5-6; J gene: TRBJ2-3; D gene: TRBD2; clone size: -; CDR3 DNA: TGTGCCAGCAGCCGGGGAGAGGCTAGCGGGAGGGGGGCAGATACGCAGTATTTT; CDR3 protein: CASSRGEASGRGADTQYF
V gene: TRBV7-9; J gene: TRBJ2-7; D gene: TRBD1; clone size: -; CDR3 DNA: TGTGCCAGCAGCTTAGATCGGACAGGGGTTTCGCTCGAGCAGTACTTC; CDR3 protein: CASSLDRTGVSLEQYF
V gene: TRBV7-8; J gene: TRBJ2-7; D gene: -; clone size: once; CDR3 DNA: TGTGCCAGCAGCTTAAGGGCCCTTCCGCCGGTTTACGAGCAGTACTTC; CDR3 protein: CASSLRALPPVYEQYF
V gene: TRBV11-1; J gene: TRBJ2-1; D gene: TRBD1; clone size: -; CDR3 DNA: TGTGCCAGCACCCCCCGGGACAGGGCCCATGAGCAGTTCTTC; CDR3 protein: CASTPRDRAHEQFF
V gene: TRBV5-4; J gene: TRBJ2-6; D gene: TRBD2; clone size: -; CDR3 DNA: TGTGCCAGCAGTCCGGTCGCGGGGACTAGCGTCCCGTTGGCCAACGTCCTGACTTTC; CDR3 protein: CASSPVAGTSVPLANVLTF
V gene: TRBV9; J gene: TRBJ2-2; D gene: -; clone size: -; CDR3 DNA: TGTGCCAGCAGCGTAGAGATCGGGGGAGTAACCGGGGAGCTGTTTTTT; CDR3 protein: CASSVEIGGVTGELFF
V gene: TRBV5-6; J gene: TRBJ1-1; D gene: TRBD1; clone size: -; CDR3 DNA: TGTGCCAGCAGGAAACAGGGGGGCCAAGCTTTCTTT; CDR3 protein: CASRKQGGQAFF
V gene: TRBV15; J gene: TRBJ2-7; D gene: -; clone size: -; CDR3 DNA: TGTGCCACCAGCAGCAGACAGTTCTCCTACGAGCAGTACTTC; CDR3 protein: CATSSRQFSYEQYF
V gene: TRBV6-1; J gene: TRBJ1-1; D gene: -; clone size: -; CDR3 DNA: TGTGCCAGCAGTCCGGGGGGTGAGAACACTGAAGCTTTCTTT; CDR3 protein: CASSPGGENTEAFF
V gene: TRBV7-2; J gene: TRBJ2-3; D gene: -; clone size: -; CDR3 DNA: TGTGCCAGCAGCTTAAAGCCCCCAGATACGCAGTATTTT; CDR3 protein: CASSLKPPDTQYF
V gene: TRBV14; J gene: TRBJ1-3; D gene: TRBD1; clone size: -; CDR3 DNA: TGTGCCAGCAGCCAAGGCCTCCGGGACAGGGAAGGAAACACCATATATTTT; CDR3 protein: CASSQGLRDREGNTIYF
V gene: TRBV7-9; J gene: TRBJ2-2; D gene: -; clone size: -; CDR3 DNA: TGTGCCAGCAGCTTAGCGGCCCCGACCACCGGGACCGGGGAGCTGTTTTTT; CDR3 protein: CASSLAAPTTGTGELFF
V gene: TRBV6-5; J gene: TRBJ1-1; D gene: -; clone size: -; CDR3 DNA: TGTGCCAGCAGTAACAGAACCTTGAACACTGAAGCTTTCTTT; CDR3 protein: CASSNRTLNTEAFF
V gene: TRBV19; J gene: TRBJ1-1; D gene: -; clone size: -; CDR3 DNA: TGTGCCAGTAGTATCCCCCCCAGCTCTCACACTGAAGCTTTCTTT; CDR3 protein: CASSIPPSSHTEAFF
V gene: TRBV28; J gene: TRBJ2-7; D gene: -; clone size: -; CDR3 DNA: TGTGCCAGCAGTTTCGCCAGGGGCCACCTATACGAGCAGTACTTC; CDR3 protein: CASSFARGHLYEQYF
V gene: TRBV6-1; J gene: TRBJ2-2; D gene: -; clone size: -; CDR3 DNA: TGTGCCAGCAGTGAAGGAGGGGGACAACATTTCACCGGGGAGCTGTTTTTT; CDR3 protein: CASSEGGGQHFTGELFF
V gene: TRBV29-1; J gene: TRBJ2-1; D gene: TRBD2; clone size: -; CDR3 DNA: TGCAGCGTTGTGGGGGGTAGTGCGGGAGCCTACGGGAATGAGCAGTTCTTC; CDR3 protein: CSVVGGSAGAYGNEQFF
V gene: TRBV16; J gene: TRBJ2-1; D gene: TRBD1; clone size: -; CDR3 DNA: TGTGCCAGCAGCCAATTACTGGCAAGACAGGGGAAGGCACGTAATGAGCAGTTCTTC; CDR3 protein: CASSQLLARQGKARNEQFF
V gene: TRBV29-1; J gene: TRBJ1-2; D gene: TRBD1; clone size: -; CDR3 DNA: TGCAGCGTACCTCAACTCAGACAGGGGACGTCCTATGGCTACACCTTC; CDR3 protein: CSVPQLRQGTSYGYTF
V gene: TRBV10-3; J gene: TRBJ2-7; D gene: -; clone size: -; CDR3 DNA: TGTGCCATCAGTGCAGGGTACCTACTCGAGCAGTACTTC; CDR3 protein: CAISAGYLLEQYF
V gene: TRBV27; J gene: TRBJ1-1; D gene: -; clone size: few; CDR3 DNA: TGTGCCAGCAGTATCCTGAAAAGGGACGCTTTCCCACCGAACACTGAAGCTTTCTTT; CDR3 protein: CASSILKRDAFPPNTEAFF
V gene: TRBV7-3; J gene: TRBJ2-5; D gene: TRBD1; clone size: -; CDR3 DNA: TGTGCCAGCAGCTTAAGAGGAAAGACAGGGCCCTACCAAGAGACCCAGTACTTC; CDR3 protein: CASSLRGKTGPYQETQYF
V gene: TRBV29-1; J gene: TRBJ2-5; D gene: -; clone size: -; CDR3 DNA: TGCAGCGTTGGGACCCAGTACTTC; CDR3 protein: CSVGTQYF
V gene: TRBV9; J gene: TRBJ1-3; D gene: -; clone size: -; CDR3 DNA: TGTGCCAGCAGCGTAGTAGCAGGGGCTGGAAACACCATATATTTT; CDR3 protein: CASSVVAGAGNTIYF
V gene: TRBV11-2; J gene: TRBJ2-1; D gene: TRBD1; clone size: -; CDR3 DNA: TGTGCCAGCAGCCGGACAGGGGGCGGGTACAATGAGCAGTTCTTC; CDR3 protein: CASSRTGGGYNEQFF
V gene: TRBV9; J gene: TRBJ1-1; D gene: -; clone size: -; CDR3 DNA: TGTGCCAGCAGCCAGGACCGGGACGGCACTGACACTGAAGCTTTCTTT; CDR3 protein: CASSQDRDGTDTEAFF
V gene: TRBV9; J gene: TRBJ2-5; D gene: TRBD2; clone size: -; CDR3 DNA: TGTGCCAGCAGCCCACTAGCGGGGGGGTACCAAGAGACCCAGTACTTC; CDR3 protein: CASSPLAGGYQETQYF
V gene: TRBV16; J gene: TRBJ2-1; D gene: -; clone size: -; CDR3 DNA: TGTGCCAGCAGCCAAAGGACTGATTACAATGAGCAGTTCTTC; CDR3 protein: CASSQRTDYNEQFF
V gene: TRBV28; J gene: TRBJ2-6; D gene: -; clone size: few; CDR3 DNA: TGTGCCAGCAGTTTGGGAATTGGGGCCAACGTCCTGACTTTC; CDR3 protein: CASSLGIGANVLTF
V gene: TRBV27; J gene: TRBJ1-1; D gene: -; clone size: -; CDR3 DNA: TGTATGATAGTAAGGGGAGGCGCTGAAGCTTTCTTT; CDR3 protein: CMIVRGGAEAFF
V gene: TRBV29-1; J gene: TRBJ1-5; D gene: TRBD1; clone size: -; CDR3 DNA: TGCAGCGTGGGGACAGACTATCAGCCCCAGCATTTT; CDR3 protein: CSVGTDYQPQHF
V gene: TRBV5-1; J gene: TRBJ1-1; D gene: TRBD1; clone size: once; CDR3 DNA: TGCGCCAGCAGCTTGGGACACAGGGGGCGTCCTGAAGCTTTCTTT; CDR3 protein: CASSLGHRGRPEAFF
V gene: TRBV28; J gene: TRBJ1-4; D gene: TRBD1; clone size: -; CDR3 DNA: TGTGCCAGCAGTTCGACCCGGGACAGGGGTTCAACTAATGAAAAACTGTTTTTT; CDR3 protein: CASSSTRDRGSTNEKLFF
V gene: TRBV19; J gene: TRBJ1-1; D gene: -; clone size: -; CDR3 DNA: TGTGCCAGTACCGATAAGGACACTCGGGGAATTGGTGGCACTGAAGCTTTCTTT; CDR3 protein: CASTDKDTRGIGGTEAFF
V gene: TRBV29-1; J gene: TRBJ1-1; D gene: -; clone size: -; CDR3 DNA: TGCAGCGTTGAAGATGGGGGGGGAGCTTTCTTT; CDR3 protein: CSVEDGGGAFF
V gene: TRBV28; J gene: TRBJ2-6; D gene: TRBD2; clone size: once; CDR3 DNA: TGTGCCAGCAGTTGGGGTCTAAGCGGGAGGGCGCTTGGGGCCAACGTCCTGACTTTC; CDR3 protein: CASSWGLSGRALGANVLTF
V gene: TRBV11-2; J gene: TRBJ2-7; D gene: -; clone size: -; CDR3 DNA: TGTGCCAGCAGCCCGCCCTACGAGCAGTACTTC; CDR3 protein: CASSPPYEQYF
V gene: TRBV11-2; J gene: TRBJ2-7; D gene: -; clone size: -; CDR3 DNA: TGTGCCAGCAGCTTAGTGCTTATTACCTTCGGGACACAATACGAGCAGTACTTC; CDR3 protein: CASSLVLITFGTQYEQYF
V gene: TRBV29-1; J gene: TRBJ1-2; D gene: -; clone size: -; CDR3 DNA: TGCAGCGCCATTACCGGGACCTTCTATGGCTACACCTTC; CDR3 protein: CSAITGTFYGYTF
V gene: TRBV29-1; J gene: TRBJ2-7; D gene: -; clone size: -; CDR3 DNA: TGCAGCGTCGGGACGGCCTCCTACGAGCAGTACTTC; CDR3 protein: CSVGTASYEQYF
V gene: TRBV11-3; J gene: TRBJ2-3; D gene: TRBD2; clone size: -; CDR3 DNA: TGTGCCAGCAGCCCCGGGACTAGCGGGGGGGTACACACAGATACGCAGTATTTT; CDR3 protein: CASSPGTSGGVHTDTQYF
V gene: TRBV7-9; J gene: TRBJ1-2; D gene: TRBD1; clone size: once; CDR3 DNA: TGTGCCAGCAGCTTATGGAGACAGGGGCGGCAATATGGCTACACCTTC; CDR3 protein: CASSLWRQGRQYGYTF
V gene: TRBV2; J gene: TRBJ2-7; D gene: TRBD2; clone size: -; CDR3 DNA: TGTGCCAGCAGCCTAGACCTAGCGGAGGGCTACGAGCAGTACTTC; CDR3 protein: CASSLDLAEGYEQYF
V gene: TRBV19; J gene: TRBJ2-2; D gene: -; clone size: -; CDR3 DNA: TGTGCCAGTAAAGACGGGGAGCTGTTTTTT; CDR3 protein: CASKDGELFF
V gene: TRBV9; J gene: TRBJ1-2; D gene: -; clone size: -; CDR3 DNA: TGTGCCAGCAGGAAAGAACAGGGACCTAATAACTATGGCTACACCTTC; CDR3 protein: CASRKEQGPNNYGYTF
V gene: TRBV18; J gene: TRBJ2-5; D gene: TRBD2; clone size: -; CDR3 DNA: TGTGCCAGCTCACCAACTCGACTAGCGGGAGAGCAGACCCAGTACTTC; CDR3 protein: CASSPTRLAGEQTQYF
V gene: TRBV4-3; J gene: TRBJ2-6; D gene: TRBD1; clone size: -; CDR3 DNA: TGCGCCAGCAGCCACGGACAGGGGTCTGGGGCCAACGTCCTGACTTTC; CDR3 protein: CASSHGQGSGANVLTF
V gene: TRBV5-8; J gene: TRBJ2-7; D gene: -; clone size: -; CDR3 DNA: TGTGCCAGCAGCTGGCCAGGAGTAGAGCAGTACTTC; CDR3 protein: CASSWPGVEQYF